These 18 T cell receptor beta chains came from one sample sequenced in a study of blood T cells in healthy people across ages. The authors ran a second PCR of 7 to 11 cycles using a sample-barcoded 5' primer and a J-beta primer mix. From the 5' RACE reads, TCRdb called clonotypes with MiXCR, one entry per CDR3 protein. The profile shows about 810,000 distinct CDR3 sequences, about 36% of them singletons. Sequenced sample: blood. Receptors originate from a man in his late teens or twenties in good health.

The CDR3 nucleotides are TGCAGTGCTAGGAGGGGCAGACCCTACGAGCAGTACTTC. The encoded protein is CSARRGRPYEQYF. This chain connects TRBV20-1 to TRBJ2-7; D tentatively fits TRBD1 or TRBD2 (5 bases each). V was shortened by 3 bases and J by 2 bases, with 11 bases between the two germline ends. In germline, CDR1 is DFQATT, CDR2 SNEGSKA (reference sequence). The CDR3 is 13 amino acids.

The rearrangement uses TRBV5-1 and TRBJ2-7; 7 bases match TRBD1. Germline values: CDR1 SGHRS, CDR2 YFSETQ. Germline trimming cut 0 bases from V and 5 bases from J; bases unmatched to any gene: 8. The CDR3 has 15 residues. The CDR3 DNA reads TGCGCCAGCAGCTTGGGGACAGGCGTTCTCCACGAGCAGTACTTC. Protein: CASSLGTGVLHEQYF.

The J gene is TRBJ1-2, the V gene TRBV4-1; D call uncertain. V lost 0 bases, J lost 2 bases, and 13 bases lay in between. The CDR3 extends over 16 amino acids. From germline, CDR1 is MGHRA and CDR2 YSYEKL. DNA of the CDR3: TGCGCCAGCAGCCAAGATCGGTCGGGCAGCAACTATGGCTACACCTTC. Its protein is CASSQDRSGSNYGYTF.

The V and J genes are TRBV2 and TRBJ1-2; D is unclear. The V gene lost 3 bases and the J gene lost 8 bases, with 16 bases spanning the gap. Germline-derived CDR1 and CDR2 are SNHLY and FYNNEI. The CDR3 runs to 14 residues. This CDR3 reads CASSEGTAAFGYTF. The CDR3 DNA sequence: TGTGCCAGCAGTGAGGGTACAGCTGCCTTCGGCTACACCTTC.

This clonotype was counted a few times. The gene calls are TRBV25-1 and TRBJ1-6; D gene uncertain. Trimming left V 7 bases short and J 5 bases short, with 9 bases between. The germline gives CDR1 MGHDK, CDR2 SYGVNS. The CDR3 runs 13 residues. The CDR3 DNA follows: TGTGCCAGCACCGCGCGGGATAATTCACCCCTCCACTTT. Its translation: CASTARDNSPLHF. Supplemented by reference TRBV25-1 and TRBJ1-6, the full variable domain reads EADIYQTPRYLVIGTGKKITLECSQTMGHDKMYWYQQDPGMELHLIHYSYGVNSTEKGDLSSESTVSRIRTEHFPLTLESARPSHTSQYLCASTARDNSPLHFGNGTRLTVT.

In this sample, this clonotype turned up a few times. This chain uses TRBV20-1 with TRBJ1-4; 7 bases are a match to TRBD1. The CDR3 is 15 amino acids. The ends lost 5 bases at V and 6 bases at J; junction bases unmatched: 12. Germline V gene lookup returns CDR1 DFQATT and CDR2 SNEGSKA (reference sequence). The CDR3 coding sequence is TGCAGTGCTCCTCTTCCTTACGGGACAGATGAAAAACTGTTTTTT. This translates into CSAPLPYGTDEKLFF.

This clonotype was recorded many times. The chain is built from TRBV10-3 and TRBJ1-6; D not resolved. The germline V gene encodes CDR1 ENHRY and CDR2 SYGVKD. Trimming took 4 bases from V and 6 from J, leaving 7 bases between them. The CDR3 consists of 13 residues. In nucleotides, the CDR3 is TGTGCCATCAGTGCGGCCATTAATTCACCCCTCCACTTT. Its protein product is CAISAAINSPLHF.

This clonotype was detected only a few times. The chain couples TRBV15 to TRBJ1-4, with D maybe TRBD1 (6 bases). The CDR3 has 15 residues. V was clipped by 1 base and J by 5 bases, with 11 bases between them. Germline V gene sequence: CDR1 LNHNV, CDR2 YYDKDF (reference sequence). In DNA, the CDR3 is TGTGCCACCAGCAGAGTGAGGGGGGCGAATGAAAAACTGTTTTTT. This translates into CATSRVRGANEKLFF.

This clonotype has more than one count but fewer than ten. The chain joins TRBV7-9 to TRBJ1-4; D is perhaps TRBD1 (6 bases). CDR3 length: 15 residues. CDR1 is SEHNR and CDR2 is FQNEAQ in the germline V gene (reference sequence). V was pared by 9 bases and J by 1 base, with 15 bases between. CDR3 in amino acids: CASSTRQETNEKLFF. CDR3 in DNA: TGTGCCAGTAGCACCCGACAGGAAACTAATGAAAAACTGTTTTTT.

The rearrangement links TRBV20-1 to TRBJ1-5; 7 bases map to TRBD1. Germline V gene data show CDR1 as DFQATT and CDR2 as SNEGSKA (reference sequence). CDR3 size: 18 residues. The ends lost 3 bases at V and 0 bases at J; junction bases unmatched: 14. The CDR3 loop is CSARLPGQFTTSNQPQHF. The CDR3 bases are TGCAGTGCTAGGTTACCGGGACAGTTCACAACTAGCAATCAGCCCCAGCATTTT.

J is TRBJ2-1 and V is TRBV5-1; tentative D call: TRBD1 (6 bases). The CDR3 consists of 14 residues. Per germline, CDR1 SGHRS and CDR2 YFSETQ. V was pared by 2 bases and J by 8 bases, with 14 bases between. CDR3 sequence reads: CASSFYRVNDEQFF. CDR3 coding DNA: TGCGCCAGCAGCTTTTACAGGGTTAACGATGAGCAGTTCTTC. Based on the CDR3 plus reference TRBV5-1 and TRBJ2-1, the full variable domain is KAGVTQTPRYLIKTRGQQVTLSCSPISGHRSVSWYQQTPGQGLQFLFEYFSETQRNKGNFPGRFSGRQFSNSRSEMNVSTLELGDSALYLCASSFYRVNDEQFFGPGTRLTVL.

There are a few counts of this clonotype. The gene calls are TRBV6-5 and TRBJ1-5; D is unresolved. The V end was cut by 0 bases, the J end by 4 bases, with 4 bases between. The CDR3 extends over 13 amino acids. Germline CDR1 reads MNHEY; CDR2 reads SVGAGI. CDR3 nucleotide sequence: TGTGCCAGCAGTTACTCGGAAAATCAGCCCCAGCATTTT. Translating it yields CASSYSENQPQHF.

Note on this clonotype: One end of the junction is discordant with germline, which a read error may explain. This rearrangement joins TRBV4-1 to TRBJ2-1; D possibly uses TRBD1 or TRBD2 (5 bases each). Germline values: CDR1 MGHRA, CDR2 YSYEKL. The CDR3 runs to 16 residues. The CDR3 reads CARSQGTGSSYNEQFF. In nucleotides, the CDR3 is TGCGCCCGCAGCCAAGGGACGGGGAGCTCCTACAATGAGCAGTTCTTC.

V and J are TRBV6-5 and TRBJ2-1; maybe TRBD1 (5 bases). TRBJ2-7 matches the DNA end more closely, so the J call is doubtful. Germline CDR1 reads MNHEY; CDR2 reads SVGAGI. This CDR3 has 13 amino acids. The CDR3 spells CASREKGLYEQYF. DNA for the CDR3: TGTGCCAGCAGAGAAAAGGGGCTTTACGAGCAGTACTTC.

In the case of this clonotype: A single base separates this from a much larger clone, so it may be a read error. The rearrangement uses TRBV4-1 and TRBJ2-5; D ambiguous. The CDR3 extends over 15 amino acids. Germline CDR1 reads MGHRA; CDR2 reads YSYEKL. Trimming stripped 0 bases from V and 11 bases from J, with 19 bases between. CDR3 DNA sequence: TGCGCCAGCAGCCAAGATGAACGAGAGGAAAATGAGCAGTACTTC. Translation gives CASSQDEREENEQYF.

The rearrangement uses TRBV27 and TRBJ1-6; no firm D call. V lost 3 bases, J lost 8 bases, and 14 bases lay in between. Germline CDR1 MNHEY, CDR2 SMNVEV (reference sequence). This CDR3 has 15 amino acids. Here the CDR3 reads CASSFPDVGDSPLHF. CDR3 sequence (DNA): TGTGCCAGCAGTTTCCCGGACGTGGGTGATTCACCCCTCCACTTT.

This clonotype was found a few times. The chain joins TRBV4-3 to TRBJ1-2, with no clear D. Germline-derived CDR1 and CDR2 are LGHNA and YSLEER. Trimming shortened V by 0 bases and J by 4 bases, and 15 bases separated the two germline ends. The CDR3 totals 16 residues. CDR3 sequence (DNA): TGCGCCAGCAGCCAAGATCTCGCAGCCACCAGCTATGGCTACACCTTC. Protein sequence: CASSQDLAATSYGYTF.

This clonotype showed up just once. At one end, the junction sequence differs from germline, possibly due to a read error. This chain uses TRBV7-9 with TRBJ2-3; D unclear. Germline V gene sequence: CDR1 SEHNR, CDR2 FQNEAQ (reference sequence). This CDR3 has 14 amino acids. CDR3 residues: CASSVSSSTDAQYF. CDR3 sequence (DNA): TGTGCCAGCAGCGTTAGTAGTAGCACAGATGCGCAGTATTTT.